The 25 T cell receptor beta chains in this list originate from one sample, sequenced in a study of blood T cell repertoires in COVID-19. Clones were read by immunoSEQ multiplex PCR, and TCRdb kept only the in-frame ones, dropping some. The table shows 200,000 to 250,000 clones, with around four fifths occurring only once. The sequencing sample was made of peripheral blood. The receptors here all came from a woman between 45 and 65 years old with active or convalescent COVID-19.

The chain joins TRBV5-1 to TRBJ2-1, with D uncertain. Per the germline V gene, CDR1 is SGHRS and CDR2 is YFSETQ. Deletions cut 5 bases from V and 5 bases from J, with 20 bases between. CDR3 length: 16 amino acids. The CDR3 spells CASRLAFGTANNEQFF. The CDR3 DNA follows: TGCGCCAGCAGACTGGCTTTTGGAACAGCAAACAATGAGCAGTTCTTC.

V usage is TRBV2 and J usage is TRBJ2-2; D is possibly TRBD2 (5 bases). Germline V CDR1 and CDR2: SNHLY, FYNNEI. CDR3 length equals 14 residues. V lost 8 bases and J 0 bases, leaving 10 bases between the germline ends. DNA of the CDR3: TGTGCCAGCTCGTACGGGGCGAACACCGGGGAGCTGTTTTTT. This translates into CASSYGANTGELFF.

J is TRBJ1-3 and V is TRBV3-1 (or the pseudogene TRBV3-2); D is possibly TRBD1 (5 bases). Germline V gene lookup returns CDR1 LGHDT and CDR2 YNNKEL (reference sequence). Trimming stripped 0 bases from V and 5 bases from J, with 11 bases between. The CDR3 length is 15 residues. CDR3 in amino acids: CASSQDWGMRNTIYF. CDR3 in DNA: TGTGCCAGCAGCCAAGATTGGGGCATGCGAAACACCATATATTTT.

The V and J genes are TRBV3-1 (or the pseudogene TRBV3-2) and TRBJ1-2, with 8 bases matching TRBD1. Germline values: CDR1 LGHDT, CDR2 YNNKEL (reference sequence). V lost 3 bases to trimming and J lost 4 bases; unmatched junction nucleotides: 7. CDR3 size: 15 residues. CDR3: CASSQLRQGSYGYTF. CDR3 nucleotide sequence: TGTGCCAGCAGCCAGCTTCGACAGGGGAGCTATGGCTACACCTTC.

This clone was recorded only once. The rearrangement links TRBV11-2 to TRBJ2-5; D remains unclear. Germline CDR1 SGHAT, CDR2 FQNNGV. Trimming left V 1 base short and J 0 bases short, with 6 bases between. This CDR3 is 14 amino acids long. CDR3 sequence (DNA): TGTGCCAGCAGCTTAGGTCGGTACCAAGAGACCCAGTACTTC. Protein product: CASSLGRYQETQYF.

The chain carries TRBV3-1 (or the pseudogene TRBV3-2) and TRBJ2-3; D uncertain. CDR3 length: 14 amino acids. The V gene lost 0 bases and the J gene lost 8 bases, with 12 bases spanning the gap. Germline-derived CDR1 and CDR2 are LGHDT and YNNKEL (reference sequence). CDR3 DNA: TGTGCCAGCAGCCAAGATATTGCAAGGAGTACGCAGTATTTT. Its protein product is CASSQDIARSTQYF.

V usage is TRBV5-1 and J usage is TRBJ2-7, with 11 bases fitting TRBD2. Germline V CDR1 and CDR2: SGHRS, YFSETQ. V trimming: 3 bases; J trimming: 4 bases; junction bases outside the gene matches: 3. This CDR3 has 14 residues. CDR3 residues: CASSSRTSGYEQYF. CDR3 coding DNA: TGCGCCAGCAGCTCCCGGACTAGCGGGTACGAGCAGTACTTC.

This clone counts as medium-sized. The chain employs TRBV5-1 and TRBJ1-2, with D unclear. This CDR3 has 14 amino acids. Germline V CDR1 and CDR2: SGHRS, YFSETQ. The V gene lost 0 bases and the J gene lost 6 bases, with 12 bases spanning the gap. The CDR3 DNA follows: TGCGCCAGCAGCTTGGGGCAGGAGGTTAATGGCTACACCTTC. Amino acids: CASSLGQEVNGYTF.

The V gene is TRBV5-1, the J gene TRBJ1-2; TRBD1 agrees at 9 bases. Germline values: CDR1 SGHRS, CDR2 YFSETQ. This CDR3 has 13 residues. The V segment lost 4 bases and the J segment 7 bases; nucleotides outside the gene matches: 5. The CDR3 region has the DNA TGCGCCAGCAGCCCGACAGGGGGAACTGGCTACACCTTC. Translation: CASSPTGGTGYTF.

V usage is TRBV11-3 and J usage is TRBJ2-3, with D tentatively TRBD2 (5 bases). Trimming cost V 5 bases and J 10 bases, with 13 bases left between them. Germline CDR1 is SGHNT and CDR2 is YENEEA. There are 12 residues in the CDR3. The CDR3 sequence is CASSHPGDAQYF. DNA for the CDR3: TGTGCCAGCAGCCATCCCGGGGATGCGCAGTATTTT.

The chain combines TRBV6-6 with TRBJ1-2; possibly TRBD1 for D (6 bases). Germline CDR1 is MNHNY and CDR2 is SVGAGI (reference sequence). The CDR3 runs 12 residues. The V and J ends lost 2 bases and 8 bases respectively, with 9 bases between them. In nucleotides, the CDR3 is TGTGCCAGCAGTTACGCAGGGGACGGCTACACCTTC. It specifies CASSYAGDGYTF.

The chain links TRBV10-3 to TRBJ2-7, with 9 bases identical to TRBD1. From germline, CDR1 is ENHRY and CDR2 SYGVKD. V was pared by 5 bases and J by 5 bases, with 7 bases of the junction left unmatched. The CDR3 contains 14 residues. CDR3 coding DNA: TGTGCCATCAGTATCGGGACAGGGTCGCACGAGCAGTACTTC. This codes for CAISIGTGSHEQYF.

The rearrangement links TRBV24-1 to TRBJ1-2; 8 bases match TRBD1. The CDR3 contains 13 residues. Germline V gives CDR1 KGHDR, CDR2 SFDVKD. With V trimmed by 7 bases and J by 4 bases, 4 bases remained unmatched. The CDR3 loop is CATSDTGGYGYTF. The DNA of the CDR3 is TGTGCCACCAGCGACACAGGGGGCTATGGCTACACCTTC.

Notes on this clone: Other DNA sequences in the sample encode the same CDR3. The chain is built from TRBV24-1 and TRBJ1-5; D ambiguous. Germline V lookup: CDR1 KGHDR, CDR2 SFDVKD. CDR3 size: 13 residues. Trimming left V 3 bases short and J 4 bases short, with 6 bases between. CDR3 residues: CATSDGGNQPQHF. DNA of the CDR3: TGTGCCACCAGTGATGGAGGGAATCAGCCCCAGCATTTT.

CDR3 sequence: CASSSSTGSYGYTF. The CDR3 coding sequence is TGTGCCAGCAGCAGCTCGACGGGTTCCTATGGCTACACCTTC. The chain carries TRBV11-2 and TRBJ1-2; D uncertain. The CDR3 is made up of 14 amino acids. Trimming stripped 5 bases from V and 4 bases from J, with 14 bases between. Germline assignment: CDR1 SGHAT and CDR2 FQNNGV.

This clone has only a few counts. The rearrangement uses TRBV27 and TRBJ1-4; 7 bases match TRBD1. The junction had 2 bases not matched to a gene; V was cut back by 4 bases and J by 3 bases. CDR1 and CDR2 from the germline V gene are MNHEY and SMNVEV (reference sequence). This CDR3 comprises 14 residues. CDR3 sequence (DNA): TGTGCCAGCAGTTACGGACAGGCTAATGAAAAACTGTTTTTT. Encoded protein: CASSYGQANEKLFF.

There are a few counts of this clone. CDR3 loop: CSASMLAGGEDEQYV. The CDR3 bases are TGCAGTGCTAGTATGCTAGCGGGGGGTGAAGACGAGCAGTACGTC. The chain combines TRBV20-1 with TRBJ2-7; 11 bases are a match to TRBD2. Germline CDR1 and CDR2: DFQATT and SNEGSKA (reference sequence). The trim removed 3 bases at V and 5 bases at J, leaving 9 bases unmatched. CDR3 length equals 15 residues.

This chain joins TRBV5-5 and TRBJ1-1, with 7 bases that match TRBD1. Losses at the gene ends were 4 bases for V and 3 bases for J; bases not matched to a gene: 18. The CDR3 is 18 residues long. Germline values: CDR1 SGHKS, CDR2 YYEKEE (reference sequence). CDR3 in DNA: TGTGCCAGCAGCCCGGGGCTCGGGTATCCAACAGGGGACACTGAAGCTTTCTTT. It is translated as CASSPGLGYPTGDTEAFF.

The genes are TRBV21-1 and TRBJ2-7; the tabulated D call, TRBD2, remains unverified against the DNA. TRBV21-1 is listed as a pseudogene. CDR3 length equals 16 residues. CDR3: CASRYRRLAGDYEQYV. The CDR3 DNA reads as TGTGCCAGCAGGTATAGGAGACTAGCGGGGGACTACGAGCAGTACGTC.

CDR3 sequence reads: CASSEDSSGANVLTF. The CDR3 nucleotides read TGTGCCAGTAGTGAAGACAGCTCTGGGGCCAACGTCCTGACTTTC. The chain uses TRBV19 and TRBJ2-6, with D tentatively TRBD1 (5 bases). CDR3 length equals 15 residues. The V gene lost 5 bases and the J gene lost 0 bases, with 8 bases spanning the gap. Germline-derived CDR1 and CDR2 are LNHDA and SQIVND (reference sequence).

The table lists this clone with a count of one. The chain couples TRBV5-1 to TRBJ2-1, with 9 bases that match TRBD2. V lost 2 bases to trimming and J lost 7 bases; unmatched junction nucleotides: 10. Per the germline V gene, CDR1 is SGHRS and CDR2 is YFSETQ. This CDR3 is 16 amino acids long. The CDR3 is CASSLSGLARVNEQFF. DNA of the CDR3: TGCGCCAGCAGCTTAAGTGGACTAGCGCGCGTGAATGAGCAGTTCTTC.

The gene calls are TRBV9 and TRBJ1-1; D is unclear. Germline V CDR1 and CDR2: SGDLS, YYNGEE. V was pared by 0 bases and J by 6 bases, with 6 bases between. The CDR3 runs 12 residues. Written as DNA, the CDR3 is TGTGCCAGCAGCGTAGCTGGCTCTGAAGCTTTCTTT. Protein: CASSVAGSEAFF. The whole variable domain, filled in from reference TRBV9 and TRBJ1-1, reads DSGVTQTPKHLITATGQRVTLRCSPRSGDLSVYWYQQSLDQGLQFLIQYYNGEERAKGNILERFSAQQFPDLHSELNLSSLELGDSALYFCASSVAGSEAFFGQGTRLTVV.

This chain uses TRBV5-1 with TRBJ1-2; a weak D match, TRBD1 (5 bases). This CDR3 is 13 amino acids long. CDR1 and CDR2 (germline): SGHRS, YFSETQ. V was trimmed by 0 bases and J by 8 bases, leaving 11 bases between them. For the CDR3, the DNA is TGCGCCAGCAGCTTGGCAACGGGGGTAGGCTACACCTTC. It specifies CASSLATGVGYTF.

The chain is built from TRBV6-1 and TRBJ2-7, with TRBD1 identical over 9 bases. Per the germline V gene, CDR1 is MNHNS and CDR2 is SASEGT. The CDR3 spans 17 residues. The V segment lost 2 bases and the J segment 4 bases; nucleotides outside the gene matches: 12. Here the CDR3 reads CASSENFAGTGKYEQYF. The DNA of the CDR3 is TGTGCCAGCAGTGAAAACTTCGCCGGGACAGGGAAGTACGAGCAGTACTTC.

The CDR3 DNA sequence: TGCAGCGCTCGGGGACAGACCTCTGGAAACACCATATATTTT. The encoded protein is CSARGQTSGNTIYF. This chain uses TRBV29-1 with TRBJ1-3; TRBD1 matches 7 bases. The ends lost 7 bases at V and 0 bases at J; junction bases unmatched: 6. This CDR3 is 14 amino acids long. Germline V gene lookup returns CDR1 SQVTM and CDR2 ANQGSEA.